This T cell receptor beta chain stems from a study of CD8+CD57+ T cells in acquired aplastic anemia. The wider study: Average DNA yield from sorted CD4+ and CD8+ cells was approximately 3 ug. Average CD4+ read depth in healthy donors was 10 million to 12 million reads. Whole-study findings and limits: Common to patients and controls were approximately 30 CD8+ CDR3 sequences. Patients and controls had CD8+ Simpson's diversity values that were not significantly distinct.

Germline lookup yields CDR1 ENHRY and CDR2 SYGVKD. The CDR3 consists of 13 residues. The V gene end was trimmed by 5 bases and the J gene end by 9 bases; junction bases not matched to a gene: 4. In regard to this clonotype: The antigen remains unidentified.

CDR3 and TCR beta VDJ profiling relied on genomic DNA as the template. TCRdb fed the reads into MiXCR, producing one record per CDR3 protein. The repertoire holds around 230,000 distinct CDR3 sequences, with about 59% as singletons. The clonotype comes from a human donor in good health. The chain links TRBV10-3 to TRBJ2-1, with 10 bases aligning to TRBD2. Sequencing was carried out using sorted CD4+, CD8+, or CD8+CD57+ T cells (not recorded which) from PBMCs. CDR3 sequence: CAISSGGAGEQFF. The CDR3 nucleotides are TGTGCCATCAGTAGCGGGGGGGCAGGTGAGCAGTTCTTC.